The 10 T cell receptor beta chains reported below all come from one sample, sequenced in a study of human T cells and chemical hapten exposure. TCRdb re-derived calls from the RACE reads in MiXCR, one entry per CDR3 protein. The profile covers about 380,000 distinct CDR3 sequences, with 6% to 7% appearing a single time and about 5.6% taken by the ten largest. Documented time point: patch test 2, 6 weeks after DPC sensitization. Treatment of the sample: therapeutic diphenylcyclopropenone sensitization with weekly scalp DPC. The input for sequencing was whole blood, taken in connection with sensitization to the hapten diphenylcyclopropenone (DPC). The source of these receptors is a woman between 18 and 30 years old with alopecia areata. Some clones in this sample may be carry-over from other donors' samples.

The chain has TRBV11-1 and TRBJ2-5; D is ambiguous. This CDR3 has 14 residues. V was shortened by 1 base and J by 5 bases, with 11 bases between the two germline ends. CDR1 is SGHAT and CDR2 is FQDESV in the germline V gene (reference sequence). CDR3 sequence (DNA): TGTGCCAGCAGCTTAGACCGTCTTGATGAGACCCAGTACTTC. As protein: CASSLDRLDETQYF.

This clonotype was picked up many times. The chain joins TRBV28 to TRBJ1-5; unclear D gene. Per the germline V gene, CDR1 is MDHEN and CDR2 is SYDVKM. Trimming stripped 6 bases from V and 2 bases from J, with 11 bases between. The CDR3 length is 14 residues. The CDR3 region has the DNA TGTGCCAGCAGCCTTGGGATGCGCAATCAGCCCCAGCATTTT. It encodes CASSLGMRNQPQHF.

The sample holds a few counts of this clonotype. J is TRBJ2-3 and V is TRBV3-1, with D perhaps assigned TRBD1 or TRBD2 (5 bases each). CDR1 and CDR2 from the germline V gene are LGHDT and YNNKEL (reference sequence). V dropped 1 base and J dropped 3 bases, with 11 bases sitting between them. CDR3 size: 15 residues. Here the CDR3 DNA reads TGTGCCAGCAGCCAAGGGGGCGAGGGTACAGATACGCAGTATTTT. Encoded protein: CASSQGGEGTDTQYF.

The CDR3 loop reads CASSQGRGLGEQFF. The CDR3 DNA reads TGTGCCAGCAGCCAAGGGCGGGGCTTGGGTGAGCAGTTCTTC. J is TRBJ2-1 and V is TRBV3-1, with D possibly matching TRBD2 (6 bases). V lost 1 base and J lost 9, with 13 bases in between. This CDR3 comprises 14 residues. The germline V gene has CDR1 LGHDT and CDR2 YNNKEL (reference sequence).

The rearrangement links TRBV6-1 to TRBJ1-1; D is unclear. V was shortened by 6 bases and J by 1 base, with 9 bases between the two germline ends. Germline V gene sequence: CDR1 MNHNS, CDR2 SASEGT. This CDR3 comprises 13 residues. The chain's CDR3 is CASRIRGNTEAFF. The CDR3 DNA reads TGTGCCAGCAGGATACGAGGGAACACTGAAGCTTTCTTT.

The rearrangement uses TRBV6-6 and TRBJ1-4; no clear D. With 6 bases removed from V and 2 bases from J, the gap between germline ends came to 13 bases. The CDR3 runs 15 residues. Germline assignment: CDR1 MNHNY and CDR2 SVGAGI (reference sequence). The CDR3 loop reads CASSHSSFTNEKLFF. CDR3 nucleotides: TGTGCCAGCAGCCACAGTTCTTTCACTAATGAAAAACTGTTTTTT.

This chain connects TRBV6-6 to TRBJ2-7, with D tentatively TRBD1 (6 bases). The CDR3 spans 16 residues. Trimming pared 0 bases from V and 1 base from J, leaving 13 bases between. Germline lookup yields CDR1 MNHNY and CDR2 SVGAGI (reference sequence). CDR3 sequence (DNA): TGTGCCAGCAGTTACTCGAAGGACAGATTATCCTACGAGCAGTACTTC. This codes for CASSYSKDRLSYEQYF.

The chain has TRBV4-1 and TRBJ1-2; 9 bases agree with TRBD1. CDR1 and CDR2 from the germline V gene are MGHRA and YSYEKL. The CDR3 is 17 residues long. The V and J ends lost 0 bases and 2 bases, in that order; junction bases with no gene match: 7. CDR3 in amino acids: CASSQDRTGAPNYGYTF. CDR3 bases: TGCGCCAGCAGCCAAGATAGGACAGGGGCGCCCAACTATGGCTACACCTTC.

This clonotype was counted a few times. V gene TRBV9 combines with J gene TRBJ1-4, with D perhaps TRBD1 (6 bases). Germline values: CDR1 SGDLS, CDR2 YYNGEE. The germline V and J ends were trimmed by 3 bases and 6 bases, with 12 bases remaining between them. The CDR3 sequence is 14 residues long. DNA for the CDR3: TGTGCCAGCAGCGCAGGGGATGGAGATGAAAAACTGTTTTTT. It is translated as CASSAGDGDEKLFF.

In this sample, this clonotype turned up a few times. The V and J genes are TRBV18 and TRBJ2-7; 11 bases map to TRBD1. Per the germline V gene, CDR1 is KGHSH and CDR2 is LQKENI. The CDR3 is 17 residues long. Trimming cost V 3 bases and J 6 bases; bases outside gene matches: 13. The CDR3 DNA is TGTGCCAGCTCACCTACTTCTACGCGGACAGGGGGCGGCGAGCAGTACTTC. It encodes CASSPTSTRTGGGEQYF.